Below are 27 T cell receptor beta chains sequenced from a single sample in a study of blood T cells in healthy people across ages. Sample-barcoded 5' priming and a J-beta primer mix drove a second PCR of about 6 to 12 cycles. Using its own MiXCR run on the 5' RACE reads, TCRdb lists one record per CDR3 protein. Of about 770,000 distinct CDR3 sequences detected, around 45% appear once; the ten largest clones hold around 18%. Sequencing was performed on blood. The source of these receptors is a man in his fifties or sixties in good health.

CDR3 loop: CASSSYGGAEAFF. The CDR3 DNA reads TGTGCCAGCAGCTCCTATGGGGGTGCTGAAGCTTTCTTT. This chain uses TRBV7-9 with TRBJ1-1, with D tentatively TRBD1 (5 bases). CDR1 and CDR2 from the germline V gene are SEHNR and FQNEAQ (reference sequence). The CDR3 totals 13 residues. V lost 4 bases and J 6 bases, leaving 12 bases between the germline ends.

This clonotype has a count of ten or more. This sequence joins TRBV7-2 and TRBJ2-7, with 9 bases aligning to TRBD2. The V gene end was trimmed by 2 bases and the J gene end by 2 bases; junction bases not matched to a gene: 10. The germline CDR1 and CDR2 sequences are SGHTA and FQGNSA. The CDR3 loop spans 17 amino acids. DNA for the CDR3: TGTGCCAGCAGCTTAATCGGCGGGGGGGTTATTCCCTACGAGCAGTACTTC. As protein: CASSLIGGGVIPYEQYF.

This chain uses TRBV5-1 with TRBJ2-7, with 9 nucleotides matching TRBD1. The J segment lost 7 bases and the V segment lost 0 bases, leaving 8 bases of the junction unmatched. Per germline, CDR1 SGHRS and CDR2 YFSETQ. This CDR3 region has 15 residues. CDR3 in DNA: TGCGCCAGCAGCTTGGGGGACAGGGCAAACAATGAGCAGTACTTC. Protein product: CASSLGDRANNEQYF. Supplemented by reference TRBV5-1 and TRBJ2-7, the full variable domain reads KAGVTQTPRYLIKTRGQQVTLSCSPISGHRSVSWYQQTPGQGLQFLFEYFSETQRNKGNFPGRFSGRQFSNSRSEMNVSTLELGDSALYLCASSLGDRANNEQYFGPGTRLTVT.

The V and J genes are TRBV15 and TRBJ2-7; 11 nucleotides line up with TRBD1. This CDR3 has 16 amino acids. The V gene end was trimmed by 0 bases and the J gene end by 4 bases; junction bases not matched to a gene: 5. The V gene's germline CDR1 is LNHNV and CDR2 YYDKDF (reference sequence). DNA of the CDR3: TGTGCCACCAGCAGAGATTTCGGGACAGGGGGTTACGAGCAGTACTTC. Its translation: CATSRDFGTGGYEQYF.

V is TRBV2 and J is TRBJ2-5; 8 positions agree with TRBD1. V shed 5 bases and J 5 bases; nucleotides not matched to a gene: 7. Germline V lookup: CDR1 SNHLY, CDR2 FYNNEI. The CDR3 length is 14 residues. In nucleotides, the CDR3 is TGTGCCAGCAGTAAAGACAGGGGTTGGGAGACCCAGTACTTC. As protein: CASSKDRGWETQYF.

The rearrangement joins TRBV20-1 to TRBJ2-1; weak D call: TRBD2 (6 bases). CDR3 length: 16 amino acids. Between the trimmed V and J ends, which lost 5 bases and 9 bases, there was a span of 26 bases. The germline V gene encodes CDR1 DFQATT and CDR2 SNEGSKA (reference sequence). CDR3 sequence (DNA): TGCAGTGCTGGGGACTCAGCGAGGCGAGCCCAGGGTGAGCAGTTCTTC. It is translated as CSAGDSARRAQGEQFF.

There are a few counts of this clonotype. The chain couples TRBV11-2 to TRBJ1-4; TRBD1 matches at 8 bases. Germline CDR1 reads SGHAT; CDR2 reads FQNNGV. CDR3 length: 17 amino acids. V was clipped by 3 bases and J by 8 bases; unmatched bases: 14. CDR3 coding DNA: TGTGCCAGCAGCTTTCCCACGGCCGGCAGGGGGCGGGAAAAACTGTTTTTT. This sequence encodes CASSFPTAGRGREKLFF.

The count of this clonotype is one. The chain employs TRBV20-1 and TRBJ1-6; D remains ambiguous. The length of the CDR3 is 12 residues. V lost 2 bases to trimming and J lost 7 bases, with 6 bases between them. Germline CDR1 DFQATT, CDR2 SNEGSKA (reference sequence). CDR3 region: CSARSENSPLHF. CDR3 bases: TGCAGTGCTAGATCGGAGAATTCACCCCTCCACTTT.

This chain connects TRBV12-3 or TRBV12-4 to TRBJ1-2; perhaps TRBD1 as D (5 bases). This CDR3 comprises 13 residues. Trimming left V 1 base short and J 6 bases short, with 9 bases between. The CDR3 DNA is TGTGCCAGCAGTTTAGGCAGGGTGAATGGCTACACCTTC. Amino acid sequence: CASSLGRVNGYTF.

V gene TRBV7-2 combines with J gene TRBJ2-7; 12 bases agree with TRBD2. The V gene's germline CDR1 is SGHTA and CDR2 FQGNSA. This CDR3 contains 18 residues. V gave up 1 base and J gave up 3 bases; unmatched junction bases: 10. As DNA, the CDR3 is TGTGCCAGCAGCTTAGTGGACCTAGGACTAGCGGGGTACTACGAGCAGTACTTC. As protein: CASSLVDLGLAGYYEQYF.

This clonotype showed up just once. The V and J genes are TRBV3-1 and TRBJ2-5; the match to TRBD1 covers 7 bases. The length of the CDR3 is 16 residues. Looked up from germline, CDR1 is LGHDT and CDR2 is YNNKEL (reference sequence). The V segment lost 4 bases and the J segment 4 bases; nucleotides outside the gene matches: 12. The CDR3 reads CASSPSFVGGTETQYF. CDR3 DNA: TGTGCCAGCAGCCCCTCCTTCGTAGGGGGCACAGAGACCCAGTACTTC.

The rearrangement uses TRBV20-1 and TRBJ2-5, with a tentative D call TRBD2 (5 bases). V gave up 4 bases and J gave up 5 bases, with 20 bases separating them. In germline, CDR1 is DFQATT, CDR2 SNEGSKA (reference sequence). This CDR3 has 15 residues. The CDR3 protein is CSATPPSGAEETQYF. The CDR3 region has the DNA TGCAGTGCTACCCCCCCGAGCGGCGCCGAGGAGACCCAGTACTTC.

The chain joins TRBV7-2 to TRBJ2-7; D unresolved. Between the trimmed V and J ends, which lost 1 base and 4 bases, there was a span of 14 bases. Germline V gene lookup returns CDR1 SGHTA and CDR2 FQGNSA. The CDR3 is made up of 15 amino acids. CDR3 protein: CASSLDALTRYEQYF. The DNA for the CDR3 is TGTGCCAGCAGCTTAGATGCCCTGACTCGGTACGAGCAGTACTTC. Variable domain in full (rest from reference TRBV7-2 and TRBJ2-7): GAGVSQSPSNKVTEKGKDVELRCDPISGHTALYWYRQSLGQGLEFLIYFQGNSAPDKSGLPSDRFSAERTGGSVSTLTIQRTQQEDSAVYLCASSLDALTRYEQYFGPGTRLTVT.

The V and J genes are TRBV25-1 and TRBJ1-2; 8 bases are a match to TRBD1. With 3 bases clipped from V and 4 bases from J, the junction kept 7 bases outside the gene matches. CDR1 and CDR2 (germline): MGHDK, SYGVNS. This CDR3 is 15 amino acids long. The CDR3 reads CASSDEDRGLYGYTF. The CDR3 DNA is TGTGCCAGCAGTGATGAAGACAGGGGACTCTATGGCTACACCTTC.

The V gene is TRBV4-1, the J gene TRBJ2-7; TRBD1 agrees at 10 bases. V trimming: 3 bases; J trimming: 12 bases; junction bases outside the gene matches: 11. CDR1 and CDR2 (germline): MGHRA, YSYEKL. CDR3 length equals 14 residues. CDR3 residues: CASSQDRDRGFLYF. CDR3 coding DNA: TGCGCCAGCAGCCAGGATAGGGACAGGGGTTTTTTGTACTTC.

The chain couples TRBV2 to TRBJ2-5; TRBD1 is a possible D gene (6 bases). Trimming cost V 5 bases and J 4 bases, with 14 bases left between them. Germline CDR1 SNHLY, CDR2 FYNNEI. CDR3 length: 14 residues. The CDR3 spells CASSLQGGPETQYF. CDR3 nucleotide sequence: TGTGCCAGCAGTTTACAGGGTGGGCCAGAGACCCAGTACTTC.

The chain uses TRBV18 and TRBJ1-4; D may be TRBD1 (6 bases). The CDR3 is 16 residues long. V lost 6 bases, J lost 0 bases, and 14 bases lay in between. Per germline, CDR1 KGHSH and CDR2 LQKENI. CDR3 bases: TGTGCCAGCTCCCCTCTGGGGGCCGCAACTAATGAAAAACTGTTTTTT. Translation gives CASSPLGAATNEKLFF.

The genes are TRBV2 and TRBJ1-5, with 10 bases that match TRBD1. The CDR3 extends over 16 amino acids. V lost 5 bases to trimming and J lost 6 bases; unmatched junction nucleotides: 10. Germline V CDR1 and CDR2: SNHLY, FYNNEI. The CDR3 spells CASSYSGTGDSQPQHF. CDR3 in DNA: TGTGCCAGCAGTTACTCCGGGACAGGGGATAGTCAGCCCCAGCATTTT. The full variable domain, completed using reference TRBV2 and TRBJ1-5, is EPEVTQTPSHQVTQMGQEVILRCVPISNHLYFYWYRQILGQKVEFLVSFYNNEISEKSEIFDDQFSVERPDGSNFTLKIRSTKLEDSAMYFCASSYSGTGDSQPQHFGDGTRLSIL.

This clonotype has a handful of counts. The chain employs TRBV14 and TRBJ2-3, with TRBD2 matching over 10 bases. There are 16 residues in the CDR3. The germline gives CDR1 SGHDN, CDR2 FVKESK. J was trimmed by 4 bases and V by 1 base; bases with no gene match: 5. CDR3 nucleotide sequence: TGTGCCAGCAGCCAAGGCAGCGGGGGGGCCTCAGATACGCAGTATTTT. This encodes CASSQGSGGASDTQYF.

This clonotype was picked up many times. The gene calls are TRBV7-8 and TRBJ2-7; D is perhaps TRBD1 (5 bases). The germline gives CDR1 SGHVS, CDR2 FQNEAQ. This CDR3 contains 14 residues. The V and J ends lost 8 bases and 2 bases respectively, with 16 bases between them. The CDR3 loop is CASDFRQITYEQYF. In DNA form, the CDR3 reads TGTGCCAGCGATTTTCGACAGATCACCTACGAGCAGTACTTC.

This clonotype showed up just a few times. This sequence joins TRBV6-2 or TRBV6-3 and TRBJ2-2, with no clear D. Trimming left V 2 bases short and J 5 bases short, with 3 bases between. The CDR3 loop spans 12 amino acids. Germline V gene data show CDR1 as MNHEY and CDR2 as SVGEGT. The CDR3 here is CASSYMTGELFF. The CDR3 DNA reads TGTGCCAGCAGTTACATGACCGGGGAGCTGTTTTTT.

The chain uses TRBV27 and TRBJ2-7, with D perhaps being TRBD1 or TRBD2 (6 bases each). This CDR3 has 17 amino acids. The ends were cut back, 0 bases at V and 4 bases at J, with 19 bases in the middle. Germline V CDR1 and CDR2: MNHEY, SMNVEV (reference sequence). The CDR3 here is CASSLSDRMGGWYEQYF. The CDR3 coding sequence is TGTGCCAGCAGTTTATCAGACCGCATGGGGGGCTGGTACGAGCAGTACTTC.

The V and J genes are TRBV20-1 and TRBJ1-1; D ambiguous. V lost 2 bases to trimming and J lost 1 base, with 5 bases between them. This CDR3 is 12 amino acids long. The V gene's germline CDR1 is DFQATT and CDR2 SNEGSKA (reference sequence). The chain's CDR3 is CSARFANTEAFF. In DNA, the CDR3 is TGCAGTGCTAGATTTGCGAACACTGAAGCTTTCTTT.

The genes are TRBV20-1 and TRBJ2-4, with TRBD2 as a possible D gene (6 bases). Germline CDR1 DFQATT, CDR2 SNEGSKA (reference sequence). Trimming removed 1 base from V and 4 bases from J, with 8 bases in between. The CDR3 spans 13 residues. CDR3 DNA sequence: TGCAGTGCTAGAGGGGAGGTTAAAAACATTCAGTACTTC. Amino acid sequence: CSARGEVKNIQYF.

The chain joins TRBV6-2 or TRBV6-3 to TRBJ2-7; D is undetermined. Germline V CDR1 and CDR2: MNHEY, SVGEGT. The CDR3 runs 12 residues. The V and J ends lost 8 bases and 1 base respectively, with 9 bases between them. The CDR3 loop reads CASSEQSYEQYF. CDR3 nucleotide sequence: TGTGCCAGCTCGGAACAGTCCTACGAGCAGTACTTC.

The V call is TRBV14, the J call TRBJ1-5; 7 bases map to TRBD1. V dropped 2 bases and J dropped 3; count of bases not matched to a gene: 4. The CDR3 contains 15 residues. Per germline, CDR1 SGHDN and CDR2 FVKESK. CDR3 in amino acids: CASSQPDRDNQPQHF. CDR3 DNA: TGTGCCAGCAGCCAACCTGACAGGGACAATCAGCCCCAGCATTTT.

This clonotype has more than one count but fewer than ten. The chain joins TRBV27 to TRBJ2-5; 9 nucleotides line up with TRBD2. Unmatched junction bases numbered 12, after V lost 8 bases and J lost 5 bases. Looked up from germline, CDR1 is MNHEY and CDR2 is SMNVEV (reference sequence). This CDR3 contains 15 residues. The CDR3 loop reads CASGRRGLASETQYF. In DNA, the CDR3 is TGTGCCAGCGGACGCCGAGGACTAGCGAGTGAGACCCAGTACTTC.